These 13 T cell receptor beta chains share one sample of origin, sequenced in a study of T cell clonotyping in hematopoietic cell transplantation (dated by TCRdb to the early 2020s). The library was obtained by the immunoSEQ multiplex PCR assay. In TCRdb, the immuneACCESS table is reduced to in-frame sequences with V and J assigned. These tables do not hold every clone; where another copy was compared, an unresolved V gene accounts for under half, and the others remain unexplained. The sample records about 16,000 clones, 60% to 85% of which are singletons. The top ten hold about 9.3% of the sample. Sequencing was done on a sample of peripheral blood mononuclear cells. These receptors were obtained from an older woman in good health. Some clones in this sample may be carry-over from other donors' samples.

This chain joins TRBV7-2 and TRBJ1-2, with D maybe TRBD1 (5 bases). Germline V gene sequence: CDR1 SGHTA, CDR2 FQGNSA. Trimming stripped 1 base from V and 6 bases from J, with 18 bases between. The CDR3 length is 16 residues. CDR3 amino acids: CASSLVSTAIQDGYTF. CDR3 DNA sequence: TGTGCCAGCAGCTTAGTCTCGACAGCTATACAAGATGGCTACACCTTC.

The chain is built from TRBV28 and TRBJ2-7, with TRBD1 matching 7 bases. Germline values: CDR1 MDHEN, CDR2 SYDVKM. The CDR3 is 18 amino acids. The V segment lost 4 bases and the J segment 0 bases; nucleotides outside the gene matches: 15. CDR3 DNA sequence: TGTGCCAGCAGTTCACAGGGGAGAACGGGGCAATTCTCCTACGAGCAGTACTTC. Protein: CASSSQGRTGQFSYEQYF.

The chain recombines TRBV5-1 with TRBJ1-2; perhaps TRBD1 as D (5 bases). The germline V gene has CDR1 SGHRS and CDR2 YFSETQ. This CDR3 is built from 16 residues. The V and J ends lost 0 bases and 3 bases respectively, with 15 bases between them. CDR3 sequence (DNA): TGCGCCAGCAGCTTGGGATCCGGGACGTCGCACTATGGCTACACCTTC. Translation: CASSLGSGTSHYGYTF.

This clone came up once. This chain uses TRBV5-1 with TRBJ1-2; 8 positions match TRBD1. Germline lookup yields CDR1 SGHRS and CDR2 YFSETQ. CDR3 size: 14 residues. V dropped 1 base and J dropped 3; count of bases not matched to a gene: 2. This CDR3 reads CASSLQGADYGYTF. DNA for the CDR3: TGCGCCAGCAGCTTGCAGGGGGCCGACTATGGCTACACCTTC.

This clone was counted between two and nine times. The V gene is TRBV6-6, the J gene TRBJ1-4; perhaps TRBD1 as D (5 bases). Per germline, CDR1 MNHNY and CDR2 SVGAGI (reference sequence). The CDR3 extends over 14 amino acids. The V gene lost 2 bases and the J gene lost 8 bases, with 12 bases spanning the gap. The chain's CDR3 is CASSYGTTGEKLFF. CDR3 coding DNA: TGTGCCAGCAGTTACGGGACGACCGGGGAAAAACTGTTTTTT.

The gene calls are TRBV7-3 and TRBJ2-7; D is unclear. Per germline, CDR1 SGHTA and CDR2 FQGTGA. V lost 3 bases, J lost 3 bases, and 9 bases lay in between. This CDR3 is 13 amino acids long. DNA of the CDR3: TGTGCCAGCAGCTTTGGGCCCAACTACGAGCAGTACTTC. As protein: CASSFGPNYEQYF.

The sample holds a few counts of this clone. The V gene is TRBV19, the J gene TRBJ1-4; 7 bases match TRBD1. CDR3 size: 14 residues. Germline loops: CDR1 LNHDA, CDR2 SQIVND (reference sequence). Germline trimming cut 3 bases from V and 8 bases from J; bases unmatched to any gene: 6. CDR3 in amino acids: CASSIGTAPEKLFF. The CDR3 DNA is TGTGCCAGTAGTATCGGGACAGCCCCAGAAAAACTGTTTTTT.

The chain couples TRBV4-2 to TRBJ1-5; 8 nucleotides align to TRBD1. Germline V gene sequence: CDR1 LGHNA, CDR2 YNFKEQ. The CDR3 sequence is 16 residues long. With 0 bases clipped from V and 6 bases from J, the junction kept 7 bases outside the gene matches. CDR3 DNA: TGTGCCAGCAGCCAAGAGTCGCAGGGGGCCCCTCAGCCCCAGCATTTT. Its protein is CASSQESQGAPQPQHF.

The CDR3 nucleotides read TGTGCCTGGGGACCGGTGATCGCTGGCTACACCTTC. It yields the protein CAWGPVIAGYTF. This chain uses TRBV30 with TRBJ1-2; D not certain. The V end lost 5 bases, the J end lost 7 bases, and 14 bases lay between the germline ends. This CDR3 spans 12 amino acids. The germline gives CDR1 GTSNPN, CDR2 SVGIG (reference sequence).

This chain connects TRBV25-1 to TRBJ2-7; D is possibly TRBD1 (5 bases). Germline CDR1 and CDR2: MGHDK and SYGVNS. The CDR3 covers 14 residues. The V gene lost 5 bases and the J gene lost 0 bases, with 11 bases spanning the gap. CDR3 residues: CASSSRDYSYEQYF. CDR3 bases: TGTGCCAGCAGTAGCAGGGATTACTCCTACGAGCAGTACTTC.

This chain uses TRBV2 with TRBJ2-7; no firm D call. V was pared by 3 bases and J by 2 bases, with 8 bases between. Germline-derived CDR1 and CDR2 are SNHLY and FYNNEI. This CDR3 region has 13 residues. The CDR3 is CASSDSGPYEQYF. The CDR3, as DNA: TGTGCCAGCAGTGATTCCGGGCCCTACGAGCAGTACTTC.

The V gene is TRBV5-6, the J gene TRBJ1-4, with D perhaps matching TRBD1 (6 bases). Germline values: CDR1 SGHDT, CDR2 YYEEEE. The germline V and J ends were trimmed by 1 base and 6 bases, with 19 bases remaining between them. The CDR3 extends over 17 amino acids. In DNA form, the CDR3 reads TGTGCCAGCAGCTTGTACAACCCCAGGGGCGACGATGAAAAACTGTTTTTT. Amino acid sequence: CASSLYNPRGDDEKLFF.

The J gene is TRBJ2-3, the V gene TRBV7-6, with unresolved D. The CDR3 has 12 amino acids. The V end lost 5 bases, the J end lost 0 bases, and 3 bases lay between the germline ends. Per the germline V gene, CDR1 is SGHVS and CDR2 is FNYEAQ. CDR3 DNA sequence: TGTGCCAGCAGCCTTAGCACAGATACGCAGTATTTT. Its translation is CASSLSTDTQYF.